The table lists the clone carrying this T cell receptor beta chain with a few counts. These data are taken from a study of shared clonotypes between healthy human individuals. Every subset's genomic DNA went evenly onto several immunoSEQ plates. TCRdb keeps only in-frame clones here, not all; method: immunoSEQ multiplex PCR. The sample has more than 200,000 clones; 65% are singletons. This CDR3 has 15 residues. V shed 0 bases and J 4 bases; nucleotides not matched to a gene: 4. CDR1 is SGHRS, CDR2 YFSETQ, per germline. The V gene is TRBV5-1, the J gene TRBJ2-1; TRBD1 matches at 7 bases. This receptor was identified in a man aged 25-40 years in good health. Sequencing was done on a sample of memory CD4+ T cells sorted from blood. Specified subset: CD45RA-negative fraction. DNA for the CDR3: TGCGCCAGCAGCTTGGGGACAGGTGGGTACAATGAGCAGTTCTTC. Protein product: CASSLGTGGYNEQFF.